The rows below give T cell receptor beta chains drawn from one sample of a study of blood T cell repertoires in COVID-19. TCRdb keeps only in-frame clones here, not all; method: immunoSEQ multiplex PCR. The sample lists some 120,000 clones, roughly 90% occurring once. The sequenced material came from peripheral blood. The origin of the receptors is a man aged 50 to 59 with acute or convalescent COVID-19. Each CDR3 is given with its conserved first and last residue. The D gene is left open where the match is weak. Some rows have no size entry. The others give once, few or many, or a class for an expanded clone.

cdr3_aa cdr3_nt clone_size j_call cdr3_length d_call v_call
CATSRGLADYNEQFF TGTGCCACCAGCAGAGGACTAGCGGATTACAATGAGCAGTTCTTC . TRBJ2-1 15 TRBD2 TRBV15
CASTDGLADEQFF TGTGCCAGTACCGACGGACTGGCGGATGAGCAGTTCTTC . TRBJ2-1 13 . TRBV12-3/TRBV12-4
CASSLRYRGWGNTEAFF TGTGCCAGCAGTTTAAGATACAGGGGTTGGGGGAACACTGAAGCTTTCTTT . TRBJ1-1 17 TRBD1 TRBV27
CASSYSMVAGDELTDTQYF TGTGCCAGCAGTTACTCGATGGTAGCGGGAGATGAATTGACAGATACGCAGTATTTT . TRBJ2-3 19 TRBD2 TRBV6-2/TRBV6-3
CASSLRTGQETQYF TGTGCCAGCAGCCTTAGGACGGGGCAAGAGACCCAGTACTTC . TRBJ2-5 14 . TRBV3-1/TRBV3-2
CASSLSTGANVLTF TGTGCCAGCAGCCTGAGTACTGGGGCCAACGTCCTGACTTTC . TRBJ2-6 14 . TRBV9
CASSPYGGVNEQFF TGTGCCAGCAGCCCATACGGGGGAGTAAATGAGCAGTTCTTC . TRBJ2-1 14 . TRBV9
CASSRVGLATYEQYF TGTGCCAGCAGCAGGGTGGGACTAGCGACCTACGAGCAGTACTTC . TRBJ2-7 15 TRBD2 TRBV7-8
CASSEPIRGEAFF TGTGCCAGCAGTGAACCGATCAGGGGAGAAGCTTTCTTT . TRBJ1-1 13 . TRBV6-1
CAWSVPGMTNEKLFF TGTGCCTGGAGTGTACCGGGGATGACTAATGAAAAACTGTTTTTT . TRBJ1-4 15 . TRBV30
CATKTALAGGTGELFF TGTGCCACGAAGACAGCACTAGCGGGAGGTACCGGGGAGCTGTTTTTT . TRBJ2-2 16 TRBD2 TRBV19
CAIRHDSSSNEQFF TGTGCCATCCGCCACGACAGTTCCTCCAATGAGCAGTTCTTC . TRBJ2-1 14 . TRBV2
CASSLGGQGPTNEKLFF TGTGCCAGCAGCTTGGGTGGACAGGGGCCAACTAATGAAAAACTGTTTTTT few TRBJ1-4 17 TRBD1 TRBV5-4
CASSLAPSSPLHF TGTGCCAGCAGCTTAGCCCCGAGTTCACCCCTCCACTTT . TRBJ1-6 13 . TRBV11-2
CASSQESGLAGVQETQYF TGTGCCAGCAGCCAAGAGAGTGGACTAGCGGGAGTCCAAGAGACCCAGTACTTC once TRBJ2-5 18 TRBD2 TRBV14
CASGLVAGVQPQHF TGTGCTAGTGGTTTGGTGGCAGGGGTTCAGCCCCAGCATTTT . TRBJ1-5 14 . TRBV12-5
CASSLVGTAKREQYF TGTGCCAGCAGCTTGGTTGGGACAGCCAAGAGGGAGCAGTACTTC . TRBJ2-7 15 TRBD1 TRBV5-8
CATSREASGYEQYF TGTGCCACCAGCAGAGAAGCTAGCGGGTACGAGCAGTACTTC . TRBJ2-7 14 TRBD2 TRBV15
CASSRTSGLRNEQYF TGTGCCAGCAGCCGAACTAGCGGTCTAAGGAACGAGCAGTACTTC . TRBJ2-7 15 TRBD2 TRBV3-1/TRBV3-2
CASSLARGSSYEQYF TGTGCCAGCAGCTTAGCCAGGGGAAGCTCCTACGAGCAGTACTTC . TRBJ2-7 15 . TRBV11-2